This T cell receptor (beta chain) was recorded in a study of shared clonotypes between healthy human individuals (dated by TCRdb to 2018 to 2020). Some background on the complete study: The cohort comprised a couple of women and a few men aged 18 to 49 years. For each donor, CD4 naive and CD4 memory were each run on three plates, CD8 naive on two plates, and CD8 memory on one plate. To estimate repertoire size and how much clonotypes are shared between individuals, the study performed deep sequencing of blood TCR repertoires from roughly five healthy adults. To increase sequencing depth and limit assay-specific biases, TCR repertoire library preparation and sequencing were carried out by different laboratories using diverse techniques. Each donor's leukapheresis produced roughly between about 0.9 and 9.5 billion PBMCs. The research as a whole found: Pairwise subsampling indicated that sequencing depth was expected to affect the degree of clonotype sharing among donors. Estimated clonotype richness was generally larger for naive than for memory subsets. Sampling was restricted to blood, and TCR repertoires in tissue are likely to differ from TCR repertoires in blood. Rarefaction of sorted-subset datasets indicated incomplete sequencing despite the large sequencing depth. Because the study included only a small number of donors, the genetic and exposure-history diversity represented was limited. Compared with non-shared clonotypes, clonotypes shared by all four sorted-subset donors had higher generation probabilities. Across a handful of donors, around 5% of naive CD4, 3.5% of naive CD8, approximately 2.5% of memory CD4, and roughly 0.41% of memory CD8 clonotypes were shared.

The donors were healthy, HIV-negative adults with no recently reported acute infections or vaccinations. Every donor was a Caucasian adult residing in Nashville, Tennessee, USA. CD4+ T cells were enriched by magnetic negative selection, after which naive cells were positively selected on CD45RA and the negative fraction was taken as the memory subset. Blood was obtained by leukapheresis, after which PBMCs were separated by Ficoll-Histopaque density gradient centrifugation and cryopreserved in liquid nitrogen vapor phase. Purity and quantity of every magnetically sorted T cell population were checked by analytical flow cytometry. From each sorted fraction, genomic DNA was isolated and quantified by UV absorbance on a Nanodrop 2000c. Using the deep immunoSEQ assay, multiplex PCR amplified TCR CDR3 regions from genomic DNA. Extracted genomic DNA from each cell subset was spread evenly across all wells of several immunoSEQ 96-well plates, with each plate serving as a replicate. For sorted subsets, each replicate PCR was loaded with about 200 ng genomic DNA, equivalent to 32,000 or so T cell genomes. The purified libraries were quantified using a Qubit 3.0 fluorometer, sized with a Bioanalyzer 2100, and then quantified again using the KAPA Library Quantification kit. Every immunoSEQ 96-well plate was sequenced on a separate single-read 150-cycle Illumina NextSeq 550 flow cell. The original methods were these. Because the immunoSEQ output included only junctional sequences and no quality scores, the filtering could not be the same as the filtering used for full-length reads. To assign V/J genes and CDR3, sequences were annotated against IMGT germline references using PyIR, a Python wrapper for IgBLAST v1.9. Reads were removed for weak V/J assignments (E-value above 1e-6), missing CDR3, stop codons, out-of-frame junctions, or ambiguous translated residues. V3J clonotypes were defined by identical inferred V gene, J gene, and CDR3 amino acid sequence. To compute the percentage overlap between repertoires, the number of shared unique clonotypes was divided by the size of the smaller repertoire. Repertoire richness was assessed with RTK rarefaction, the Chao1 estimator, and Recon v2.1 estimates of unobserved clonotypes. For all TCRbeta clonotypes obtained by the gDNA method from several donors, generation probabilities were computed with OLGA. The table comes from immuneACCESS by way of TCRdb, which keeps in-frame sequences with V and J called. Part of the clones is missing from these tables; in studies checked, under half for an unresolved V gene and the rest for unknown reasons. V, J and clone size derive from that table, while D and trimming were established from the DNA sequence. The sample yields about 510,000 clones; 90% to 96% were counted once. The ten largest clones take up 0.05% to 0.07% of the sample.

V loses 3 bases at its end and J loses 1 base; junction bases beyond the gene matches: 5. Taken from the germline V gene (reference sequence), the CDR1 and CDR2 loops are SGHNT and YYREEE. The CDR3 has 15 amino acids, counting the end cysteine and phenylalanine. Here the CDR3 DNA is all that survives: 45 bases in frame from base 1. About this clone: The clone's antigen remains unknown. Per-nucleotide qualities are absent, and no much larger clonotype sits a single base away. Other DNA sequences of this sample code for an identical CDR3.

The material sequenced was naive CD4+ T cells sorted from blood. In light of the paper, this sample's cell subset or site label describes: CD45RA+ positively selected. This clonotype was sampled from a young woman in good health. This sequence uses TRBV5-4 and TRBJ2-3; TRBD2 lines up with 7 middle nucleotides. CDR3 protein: CASSSRLAGTDTQYF. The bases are TGTGCCAGCAGCTCTCGACTAGCAGGCACAGATACGCAGTATTTT.